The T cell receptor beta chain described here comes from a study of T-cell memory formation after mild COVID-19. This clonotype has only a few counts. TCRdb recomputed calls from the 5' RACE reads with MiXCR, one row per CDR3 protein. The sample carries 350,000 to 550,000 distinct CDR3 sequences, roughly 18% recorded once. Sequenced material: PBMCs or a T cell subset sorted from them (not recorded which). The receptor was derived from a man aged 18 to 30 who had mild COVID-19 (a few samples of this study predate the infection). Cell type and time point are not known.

CDR3 sequence: CASSFQGARSPLHF. CDR3 sequence (DNA): TGTGCCAGCAGTTTCCAGGGGGCTAGATCACCCCTCCACTTT. The chain is built from TRBV12-3 or TRBV12-4 and TRBJ1-6; TRBD1 agrees at 8 bases. The CDR3 has 14 amino acids. V dropped 3 bases and J dropped 10; count of bases not matched to a gene: 5.